The clone carrying this T cell receptor beta chain was seen more than once but under ten times. Its antigen remains unidentified. These data originate in a study of blood T cells in healthy people across ages. Study-level points and caveats: Leaving the PBMCs unsorted stopped any conclusive comparison of naive versus antigen-experienced cells.

Each sample provided at least 6 micrograms of extracted total RNA. CDR1 and CDR2 (germline): SGHAT, FQNNGV. The CDR3 covers 18 residues. V lost 5 bases, J lost 2 bases, and 16 bases stayed unmatched. Primers used in a second PCR of about 6 to 11 cycles were a sample-barcoded 5' primer and a J-beta primer mix. A minimum of 3 million CDR3-containing paired-end reads was obtained for each sample. TCRdb itself ran the 5' RACE reads through MiXCR, one entry per CDR3 protein. The table has hundreds of thousands of distinct CDR3 sequences, more than 20% seen once; the top ten hold around 3.4%. The sample taken for sequencing was blood. The sequence was obtained from a man aged 70-80 years in good health. The chain combines TRBV11-2 with TRBJ2-5; TRBD2 matches 8 bases. DNA of the CDR3: TGTGCCAGCAGCACCGGGACTAGGGGTCCTGGGGGACAAGAGACCCAGTACTTC. Encoded protein: CASSTGTRGPGGQETQYF.